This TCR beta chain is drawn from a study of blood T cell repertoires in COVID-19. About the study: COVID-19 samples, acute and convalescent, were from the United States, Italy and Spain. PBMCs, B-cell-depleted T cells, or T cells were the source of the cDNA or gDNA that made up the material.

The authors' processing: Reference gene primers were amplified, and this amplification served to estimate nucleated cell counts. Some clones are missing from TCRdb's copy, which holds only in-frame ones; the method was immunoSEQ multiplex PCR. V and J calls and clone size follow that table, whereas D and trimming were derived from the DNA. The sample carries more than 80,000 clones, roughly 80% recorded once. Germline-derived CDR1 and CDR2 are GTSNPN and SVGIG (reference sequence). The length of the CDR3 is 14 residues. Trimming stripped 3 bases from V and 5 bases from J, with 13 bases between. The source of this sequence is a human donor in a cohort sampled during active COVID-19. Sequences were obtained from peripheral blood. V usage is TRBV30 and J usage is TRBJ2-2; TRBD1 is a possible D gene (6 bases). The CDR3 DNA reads TGTGCCTGGAGGCGTGTGGGGGCAACCGGGGAGCTGTTTTTT. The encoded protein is CAWRRVGATGELFF.